This TCR beta chain was observed in a study of cytomegalovirus exposure and HLA in healthy donors. Nominally healthy donors provided the samples, though records likely missed some immune exposures. The study ran its PCR with 60 Vbeta and 13 Jbeta primers. Generated by immunoSEQ multiplex PCR, the TCRdb table keeps only in-frame clones and is missing some. The sample includes 85,000 to 100,000 clones, over 70% of them seen just once. Notes on this clone: Its target is not known.

General observations from the study: Most CMV-associated TCR beta chains appeared HLA-restricted in a later analysis.

The CDR3 extends over 15 amino acids. Germline assignment: CDR1 SGHTA and CDR2 FQGNSA. V dropped 4 bases and J dropped 1 base, with 11 bases sitting between them. This TCR was recovered from a woman between 40 and 55 years old in good health and CMV-seronegative. Source material: PBMCs. The chain uses TRBV7-2 and TRBJ1-3; weak D call: TRBD1 (5 bases). CDR3 nucleotides: TGTGCCAGCAGCTCGTACCAGGGATCTGGAAACACCATATATTTT. It yields the protein CASSSYQGSGNTIYF.